Listed below are T cell receptor delta chains from one sample, sequenced in a study of gamma-delta chains in newborns, infants, children. TCRdb re-called the reads with CATT. The table shows thousands of delta-chain clones, with 0.6% to 0.8% occurring only once. Sequencing was performed on blood. The source of these receptors is a child who was a newborn, infant or young child, either healthy, febrile or measles-vaccinated (not recorded which). Each CDR3 is given with its conserved first and last residue. Fields, in order: D gene, J gene, V gene, clone size, CDR3 DNA, CDR3 protein. D genes are given only for firm matches. Clone size, where shown, is once, few, many, or a class for clones that have expanded.

NA,TRDJ3,TRDV2,many,TGTGCCTGTGACACCTGGGGGCTCAACTCCTGGGACACCCGACAGACGTTTTTC,CACDTWGLNSWDTRQTFF
TRDD3,TRDJ2,TRDV2,many,TGTGCCTGTGACATACTGGGGGCTTTGACAGCACACCTCTTCTTT,CACDILGALTAHLFF
TRDD3,TRDJ3,TRDV2,medium-sized,TGTGCCTGTGACACGTACTGGGGGATACCAAGCTCCTGGGACACCCGACAGATGTTTTTC,CACDTYWGIPSSWDTRQMFF
TRDD3,TRDJ2,TRDV2,medium-sized,TGTGCCTGTGACCCTCTGGGGGCTCCTTTGACAGCACAACTCTTCTTT,CACDPLGAPLTAQLFF
TRDD3,TRDJ1,TRDV2,medium-sized,TGTGCCTGTGACACCCTGGGGGATACGCACACCGATAAACTCATCTTT,CACDTLGDTHTDKLIF
TRDD3,TRDJ3,TRDV2,NA,TGTGCCTGTTTCATACTGGGGATACAGCCCTGGGACACCCGGCAGATGTTTTTC,CACFILGIQPWDTRQMFF
NA,TRDJ3,TRDV2,medium-sized,TGTGCCTGTGACACCGTAAGACCCGAGTATCTCTCCTGGGACACCCGACAGATGTTTTTC,CACDTVRPEYLSWDTRQMFF
TRDD3,TRDJ3,TRDV2,NA,TGTGCCTGTGACACGACTGCGGGGATACATAGCTGGGGCACCCGACAGATGTTTTTC,CACDTTAGIHSWGTRQMFF
TRDD3,TRDJ3,TRDV2,few,TGTGCCTGTGACCCATTACTGGGGGAGCAGAGCTCCTGGGACACCCGACAGATGTTTTTC,CACDPLLGEQSSWDTRQMFF
TRDD3,TRDJ3,TRDV2,medium-sized,TGTGCCTGTGACACCGGGGGATACTTGAGCTCCTGGGACACCCGACAGATGTTTTTC,CACDTGGYLSSWDTRQMFF
TRDD3,TRDJ1,TRDV3,NA,TGTGCCTTTAATGGGGGATACACCGATAAACTCATCTTT,CAFNGGYTDKLIF
NA,TRDJ3,TRDV2,medium-sized,TGTGCCTGTGACCTACTCTCCTGGGACACCCGACAGATGTTTTTC,CACDLLSWDTRQMFF
TRDD3,TRDJ3,TRDV2,large,TGTGCCTGTGACACCGCCTGGGGGTTGAGATCCTGGGACACCCGACAGATGTTTTTC,CACDTAWGLRSWDTRQMFF
NA,TRDJ2,TRDV2,NA,TGCGCCTGTGACACCGTAGGATCCGCTTTGACAGCCCAACTCTTCTTT,CACDTVGSALTAQLFF
TRDD3,TRDJ3,TRDV2,few,TGTGCCTGTGGCAGACTGGGGGAAAAAATCTCCTGGGACACCCGACAGATGTTTTTC,CACGRLGEKISWDTRQMFF
TRDD3,TRDJ1,TRDV2,many,TGTGCCTGTGACTTACTGGGGGATACGCCGGGAACCGATAAACTCATCTTT,CACDLLGDTPGTDKLIF
NA,TRDJ3,TRDV2,NA,TGTGCCTGTGACGTCGTAAGGGGCTCCTGGGACACCCGACAGATGTTTTTC,CACDVVRGSWDTRQMFF
TRDD3,TRDJ3,TRDV2,medium-sized,TGTGCCTGTGACACCGCTGGGGGAGTCCGGGACACCCGACAGATGTTTTTC,CACDTAGGVRDTRQMFF
NA,TRDJ3,TRDV2,medium-sized,TGTGCCTGTGACACAGTCTACTCCTGGGACACCCGACAGATGTTTTTC,CACDTVYSWDTRQMFF
TRDD3,TRDJ3,TRDV2,NA,TGTGCCTGTGACACCCTATTCCTACTGGGGGATAGCTCCTGGGACACCCGACAGATGTTTTTC,CACDTLFLLGDSSWDTRQMFF
TRDD3,TRDJ1,TRDV2,NA,TGTGCCTGTGACACCGTACTGGGGGACACCGATAAACTCATCTTT,CACDTVLGDTDKLIF
TRDD3,TRDJ2,TRDV2,NA,TGTGCCTGTGGCCCGATGGAGGGGATACGCAGAGGTATGACAGCACAACTCTTCTTT,CACGPMEGIRRGMTAQLFF
TRDD3,TRDJ3,TRDV2,few,TGTGCCTGTGACGCCAGGGGATACAAGGGCTCCTGGGACACCCGACAGATGTTTTTC,CACDARGYKGSWDTRQMFF
TRDD3,TRDJ3,TRDV2,medium-sized,TGTGCCTGTGACACCGTACTGGGGGATAACCCTAGCTCCTGGGACACCCGACAGATGTTTTTC,CACDTVLGDNPSSWDTRQMFF
NA,TRDJ3,TRDV2,NA,TGTGCCTGTGACTCCTGGATAAGGGAAATCTCCTGGGACACCCGACAGATGTTTTTC,CACDSWIREISWDTRQMFF
NA,TRDJ4,TRDV2,few,TGTGCCTGTGACACCGGGGGACCCCTGATCTTT,CACDTGGPLIF
TRDD3,TRDJ1,TRDV1,few,TGTGCTCTTTGGGTACTGGGGGCGTACACCGATAAACTCATCTTT,CALWVLGAYTDKLIF
NA,TRDJ3,TRDV2,medium-sized,TGTGCCTGTGATTGGGTCTCCTGGGACACCCGACAGATGTTTTTC,CACDWVSWDTRQMFF
TRDD3,TRDJ3,TRDV2,medium-sized,TGTGCCTGTGACACGATCGGGGGATACGCGAGCTCCTGGGACACCCGACAGATGTTTTTC,CACDTIGGYASSWDTRQMFF
TRDD3,TRDJ2,TRDV2,medium-sized,TGTGCCTGTGACACGGTTGGGTTGGGGGATAAGACAGCACAACTCTTCTTT,CACDTVGLGDKTAQLFF
TRDD3,TRDJ1,TRDV2,NA,TGTGCCTGTGACACCAGGTTTTCTGGGGGATTCTACACCGATAAACTCATCTTT,CACDTRFSGGFYTDKLIF
TRDD3,TRDJ3,TRDV2,NA,TGTGCCTGTGACACCTGGGGGATATCCCGGGGCTCCTGGGACACCCGACAGATGTTTTTC,CACDTWGISRGSWDTRQMFF
TRDD3,TRDJ2,TRDV2,medium-sized,TGTGCCTGTGACATACTGGGGGAAGCTTTGACAGCACAACTCTTCTTT,CACDILGEALTAQLFF
TRDD3,TRDJ1,TRDV2,NA,TGTGCCTGTGAGCGACTGGGGGACACCGATAAGCTCATCTTT,CACERLGDTDKLIF
TRDD3,TRDJ3,TRDV1,few,TGTGCTCTTGGAGAACTGCGTAAATCCTACTGGGGGATACCGCGAACCTGGGACACCCGACAGATGTTTTTC,CALGELRKSYWGIPRTWDTRQMFF
NA,TRDJ2,TRDV2,medium-sized,TGTGCCTGTGACACCTGGGGTTCAGCACAACTCTTCTTT,CACDTWGSAQLFF
TRDD3,TRDJ2,TRDV2,medium-sized,TGTGCCTGTGACACCGTAGGGGATACGACAGCACAACTCTTCTTT,CACDTVGDTTAQLFF
NA,TRDJ3,TRDV2,medium-sized,TGTGCCTGTGACACCCCTGGCCTGCGGGACACCCGACAGATGTTTTTC,CACDTPGLRDTRQMFF
TRDD3,TRDJ3,TRDV2,large,TGTGCCTGTGACACAATTACTGGGGGATACGAGAGCTCCTGGGACACCCGACAGATGTTTTTC,CACDTITGGYESSWDTRQMFF
TRDD3,TRDJ1,TRDV2,few,TGTGCCTGTGAGGCCCTGGGGGATACCGGCGATAAACTCATCTTT,CACEALGDTGDKLIF
NA,TRDJ2,TRDV2,NA,TGTGCCTGTGACATGATGTCGCTGGAGAAAGCTTTGACAGAACAACTCTTCTTT,CACDMMSLEKALTEQLFF
TRDD3,TRDJ3,TRDV2,medium-sized,TGTGCCTGTGACACCGGCTGGGGGATACGCTCCTGGGACACCCGACAGATGTTTTTC,CACDTGWGIRSWDTRQMFF
TRDD3,TRDJ3,TRDV2,medium-sized,TGTGCCTGTGACACCGTGGGATCACTGGGGGATATACCCTGGGACACCCGACAGATGTTTTTC,CACDTVGSLGDIPWDTRQMFF
NA,TRDJ3,TRDV2,medium-sized,TGTGCCTGTGTCCCCATACTGGGCTCCTGGGACACCCGACAGATGTTTTTC,CACVPILGSWDTRQMFF
NA,TRDJ3,TRDV2,NA,TGTGCCTGTGACACCCCTGGGGTATACCCGCTTGATCGCTCCTGGGACACCCGACAGATGTTTTTC,CACDTPGVYPLDRSWDTRQMFF
TRDD3,TRDJ3,TRDV2,few,TGTGCCTGTGACATACTGGGGGCCTGGGGCACCCAACAGATGTTTTTC,CACDILGAWGTQQMFF